The clone carrying this T cell receptor (beta chain) was found many times. Its antigen is not identified. This record comes from a study of glioma-infiltrating T cells. Broader study findings: Tissue-blood divergence was below expectation in non-neoplastic patients, above in gliomas.

The iRepertoire nested amplicon-rescue multiplex PCR amplified TCR alpha and beta CDR3s from RNA. Input was 100-400 ng of tissue mRNA or PBMC total RNA. TCRdb analysed the multiplex PCR reads with MiXCR anew, one entry per CDR3 protein. The table shows around 44,000 distinct CDR3 sequences, with about a fifth occurring only once. The V end was cut by 6 bases, the J end by 1 base, with 12 bases between. The V gene's germline CDR1 is SNHLY and CDR2 FYNNEI. This CDR3 has 15 amino acids. The source is a human donor with low-grade glioma or glioblastoma, undergoing nonglioma brain surgery, or in good health (not recorded which). Sequenced material: glioma tissue, nonneoplastic brain tissue, or PBMCs (not recorded which). V usage is TRBV2 and J usage is TRBJ2-2; D is perhaps TRBD1 or TRBD2 (5 bases each). In DNA, the CDR3 is TGTGCCAGCAGCAGGGCCCGGGGGAACACCGGGGAGCTGTTTTTT. Residues: CASSRARGNTGELFF.